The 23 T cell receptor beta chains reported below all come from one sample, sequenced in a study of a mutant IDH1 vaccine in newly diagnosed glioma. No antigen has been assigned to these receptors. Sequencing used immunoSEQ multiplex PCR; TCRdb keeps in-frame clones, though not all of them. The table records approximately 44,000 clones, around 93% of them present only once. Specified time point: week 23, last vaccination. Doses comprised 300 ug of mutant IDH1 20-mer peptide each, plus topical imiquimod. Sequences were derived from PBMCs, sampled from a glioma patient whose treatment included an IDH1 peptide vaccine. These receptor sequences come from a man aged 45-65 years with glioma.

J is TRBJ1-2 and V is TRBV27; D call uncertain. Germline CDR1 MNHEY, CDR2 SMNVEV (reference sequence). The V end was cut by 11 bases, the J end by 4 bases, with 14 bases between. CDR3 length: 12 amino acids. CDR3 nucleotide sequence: TGTGCCTCCAGCCCGGGTGGCTATGGCTACACCTTC. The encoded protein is CASSPGGYGYTF.

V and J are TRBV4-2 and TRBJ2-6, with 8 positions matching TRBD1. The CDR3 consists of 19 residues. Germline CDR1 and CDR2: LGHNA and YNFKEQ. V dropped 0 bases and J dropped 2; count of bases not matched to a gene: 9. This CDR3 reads CASSQELVDRATGANVLTF. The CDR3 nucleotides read TGTGCCAGCAGCCAAGAACTTGTGGACAGGGCCACTGGGGCCAACGTCCTGACTTTC.

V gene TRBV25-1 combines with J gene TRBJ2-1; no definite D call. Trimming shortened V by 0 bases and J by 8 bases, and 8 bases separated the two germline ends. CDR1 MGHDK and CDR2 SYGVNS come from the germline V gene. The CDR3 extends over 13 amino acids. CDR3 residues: CASSEYRVDEQFF. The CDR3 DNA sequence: TGTGCCAGCAGTGAATATAGGGTTGATGAGCAGTTCTTC.

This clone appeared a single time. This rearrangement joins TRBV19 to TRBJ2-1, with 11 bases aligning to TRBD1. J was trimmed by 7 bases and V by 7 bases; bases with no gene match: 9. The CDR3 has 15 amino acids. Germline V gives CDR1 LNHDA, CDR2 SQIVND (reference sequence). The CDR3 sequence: CASNSGTGGKNEQFF. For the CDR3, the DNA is TGTGCCAGTAATTCCGGGACAGGGGGAAAAAATGAGCAGTTCTTC. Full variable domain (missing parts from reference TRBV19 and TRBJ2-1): DGGITQSPKYLFRKEGQNVTLSCEQNLNHDAMYWYRQDPGQGLRLIYYSQIVNDFQKGDIAEGYSVSREKKESFPLTVTSAQKNPTAFYLCASNSGTGGKNEQFFGPGTRLTVL.

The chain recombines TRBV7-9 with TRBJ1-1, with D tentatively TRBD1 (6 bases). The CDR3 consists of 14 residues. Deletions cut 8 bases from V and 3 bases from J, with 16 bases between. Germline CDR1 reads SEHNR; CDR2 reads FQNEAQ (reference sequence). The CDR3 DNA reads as TGTGCCAGCCGCGAAGGGGGGTCATACACTGAAGCTTTCTTT. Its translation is CASREGGSYTEAFF.

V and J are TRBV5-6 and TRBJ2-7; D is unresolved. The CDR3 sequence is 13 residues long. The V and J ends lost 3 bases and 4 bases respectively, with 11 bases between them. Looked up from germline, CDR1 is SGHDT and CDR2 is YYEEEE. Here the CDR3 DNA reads TGTGCCAGCAGCTCCCAGGTTGAGTACGAGCAGTACTTC. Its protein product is CASSSQVEYEQYF.

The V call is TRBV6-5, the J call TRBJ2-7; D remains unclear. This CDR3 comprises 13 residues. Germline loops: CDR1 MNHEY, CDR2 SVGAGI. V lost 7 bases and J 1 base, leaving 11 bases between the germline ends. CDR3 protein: CASTLGGSYEQYF. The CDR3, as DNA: TGTGCCAGCACCTTGGGCGGATCCTACGAGCAGTACTTC.

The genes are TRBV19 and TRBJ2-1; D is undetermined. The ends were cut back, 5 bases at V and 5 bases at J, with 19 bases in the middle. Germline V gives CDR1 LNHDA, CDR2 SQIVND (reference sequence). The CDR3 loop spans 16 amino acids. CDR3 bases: TGTGCCAGTAGTCGTCGCTATAAGGCAACGAACAATGAGCAGTTCTTC. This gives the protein CASSRRYKATNNEQFF.

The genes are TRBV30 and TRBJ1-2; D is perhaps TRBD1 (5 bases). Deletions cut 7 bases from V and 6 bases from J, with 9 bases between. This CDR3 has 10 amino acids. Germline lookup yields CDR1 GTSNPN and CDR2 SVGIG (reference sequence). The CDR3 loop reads CAFGTHGYTF. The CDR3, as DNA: TGTGCCTTTGGGACTCATGGCTACACCTTC.

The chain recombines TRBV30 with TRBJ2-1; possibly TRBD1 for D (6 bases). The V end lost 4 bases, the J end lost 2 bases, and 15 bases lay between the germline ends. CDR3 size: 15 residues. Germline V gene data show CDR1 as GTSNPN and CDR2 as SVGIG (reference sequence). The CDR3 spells CAWTEGTPAYNEQFF. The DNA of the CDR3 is TGTGCCTGGACCGAGGGGACACCGGCCTACAATGAGCAGTTCTTC.

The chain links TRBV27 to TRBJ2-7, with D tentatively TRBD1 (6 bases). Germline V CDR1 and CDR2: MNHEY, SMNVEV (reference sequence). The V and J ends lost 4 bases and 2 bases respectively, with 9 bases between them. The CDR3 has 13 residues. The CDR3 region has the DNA TGTGCCAGCAGTTCGGACAGAGCCTACGAGCAGTACTTC. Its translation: CASSSDRAYEQYF.

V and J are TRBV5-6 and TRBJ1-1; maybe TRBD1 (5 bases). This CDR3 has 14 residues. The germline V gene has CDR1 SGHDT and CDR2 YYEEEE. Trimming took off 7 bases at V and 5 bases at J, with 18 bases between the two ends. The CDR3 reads CASWGRGKRTEAFF. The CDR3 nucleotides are TGTGCCAGCTGGGGTCGGGGGAAGAGGACTGAAGCTTTCTTT.

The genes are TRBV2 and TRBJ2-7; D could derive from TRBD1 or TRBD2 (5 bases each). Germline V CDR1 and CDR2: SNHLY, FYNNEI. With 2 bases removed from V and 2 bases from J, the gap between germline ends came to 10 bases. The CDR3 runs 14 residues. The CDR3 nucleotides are TGTGCCAGCAGTGAACGAGGGGCCCCCTACGAGCAGTACTTC. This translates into CASSERGAPYEQYF.

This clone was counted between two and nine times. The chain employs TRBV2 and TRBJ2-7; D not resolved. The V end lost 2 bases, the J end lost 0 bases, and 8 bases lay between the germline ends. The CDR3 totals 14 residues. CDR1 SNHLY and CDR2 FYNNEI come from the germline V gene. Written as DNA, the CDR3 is TGTGCCAGCAGTGAACGAGCCAACTCCTACGAGCAGTACTTC. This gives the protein CASSERANSYEQYF.

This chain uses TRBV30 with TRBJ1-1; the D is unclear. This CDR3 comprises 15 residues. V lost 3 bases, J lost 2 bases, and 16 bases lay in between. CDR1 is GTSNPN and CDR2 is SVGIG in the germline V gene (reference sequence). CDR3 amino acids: CAWRDSLRANTEAFF. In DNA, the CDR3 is TGTGCCTGGAGGGACTCCCTTCGAGCTAACACTGAAGCTTTCTTT.

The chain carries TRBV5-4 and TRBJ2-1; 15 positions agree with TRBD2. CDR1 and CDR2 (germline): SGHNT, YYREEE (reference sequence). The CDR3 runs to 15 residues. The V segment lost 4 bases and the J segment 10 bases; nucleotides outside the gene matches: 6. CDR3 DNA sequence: TGTGCCAGCAGCCAGGGACTAGCGGGAGGATGGGAGCAGTTCTTC. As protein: CASSQGLAGGWEQFF. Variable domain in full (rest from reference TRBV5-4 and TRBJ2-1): ETGVTQSPTHLIKTRGQQVTLRCSSQSGHNTVSWYQQALGQGPQFIFQYYREEENGRGNFPPRFSGLQFPNYSSELNVNALELDDSALYLCASSQGLAGGWEQFFGPGTRLTVL.

CDR3 coding DNA: TGCGCCAGCAGCCAACAAGGAGGATCGGGGGAAAAACTGTTTTTT. This codes for CASSQQGGSGEKLFF. The chain carries TRBV4-1 and TRBJ1-4, with D unclear. CDR1 and CDR2 from the germline V gene are MGHRA and YSYEKL. Trimming removed 2 bases at V and 8 bases at J, with 15 bases between. This CDR3 is built from 15 residues.

DNA of the CDR3: TGCAGCGTTGAAGGGGCTAGAACGGGATACCCCTACGAGCAGTACTTC. It encodes CSVEGARTGYPYEQYF. V gene TRBV29-1 combines with J gene TRBJ2-7; TRBD2 is a possible D gene (5 bases). V was cut by 1 base and J by 2 bases, with 18 bases left in between. CDR1 and CDR2 from the germline V gene are SQVTM and ANQGSEA. The CDR3 is 16 residues long.

The CDR3 spells CASSGRDFPYEQYF. CDR3 bases: TGTGCCAGCAGTGGAAGGGACTTCCCCTACGAGCAGTACTTC. This chain joins TRBV25-1 and TRBJ2-7, with TRBD2 as a possible D gene (6 bases). This CDR3 has 14 amino acids. Germline CDR1 reads MGHDK; CDR2 reads SYGVNS. The V end was cut by 4 bases, the J end by 2 bases, with 12 bases between.

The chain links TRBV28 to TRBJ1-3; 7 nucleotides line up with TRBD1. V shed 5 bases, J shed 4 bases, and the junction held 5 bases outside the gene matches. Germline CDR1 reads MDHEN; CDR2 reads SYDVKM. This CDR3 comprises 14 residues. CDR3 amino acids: CASSKPGQGNTIYF. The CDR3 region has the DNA TGTGCCAGCAGTAAACCGGGACAGGGAAACACCATATATTTT.

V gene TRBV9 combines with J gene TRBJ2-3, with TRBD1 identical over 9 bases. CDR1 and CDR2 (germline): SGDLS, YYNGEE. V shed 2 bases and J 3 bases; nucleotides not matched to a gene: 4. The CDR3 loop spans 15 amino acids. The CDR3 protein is CASSVRDRVTDTQYF. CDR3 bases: TGTGCCAGCAGCGTCCGGGACAGGGTTACAGATACGCAGTATTTT.

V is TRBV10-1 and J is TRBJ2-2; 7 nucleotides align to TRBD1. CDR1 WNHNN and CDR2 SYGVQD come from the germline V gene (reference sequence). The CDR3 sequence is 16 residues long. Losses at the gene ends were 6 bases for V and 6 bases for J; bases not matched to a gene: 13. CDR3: CASSPRTGGRSGELFF. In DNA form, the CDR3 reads TGCGCCAGCAGCCCCAGGACAGGCGGAAGGTCCGGGGAGCTGTTTTTT.

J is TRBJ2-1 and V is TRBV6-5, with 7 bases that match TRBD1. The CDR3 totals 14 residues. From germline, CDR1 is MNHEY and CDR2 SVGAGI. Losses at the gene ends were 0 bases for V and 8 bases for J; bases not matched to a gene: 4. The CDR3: CASSYSGGWDEQFF. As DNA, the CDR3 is TGTGCCAGCAGTTACTCAGGGGGCTGGGATGAGCAGTTCTTC.